The present T cell receptor (beta chain) was sequenced within a study of siplizumab effects on memory and regulatory T cells. Assay: immunoSEQ multiplex PCR; the TCRdb copy retains only in-frame clones and omits some. There are about 110,000 clones in the sample; 90% to 95% occur only once, and approximately 0.75% lies in the top ten. Study-wide results and limits: It seemed that naive T cells were more diverse than memory cells and were major contributors to the alloresponse.

Worth noting for this clone: Its cognate antigen is unknown.

Germline assignment: CDR1 MNHNY and CDR2 SVGAGI (reference sequence). The CDR3 has 15 residues. V gave up 2 bases and J gave up 5 bases, with 12 bases separating them. The chain recombines TRBV6-6 with TRBJ2-2; D may be TRBD1 (5 bases). This clonotype originated in a human donor in good health. Input material: Tregs sorted from blood. The CDR3 here is CASSYRPQGTGELFF. As DNA, the CDR3 is TGTGCCAGCAGTTACAGGCCTCAGGGTACCGGGGAGCTGTTTTTT.